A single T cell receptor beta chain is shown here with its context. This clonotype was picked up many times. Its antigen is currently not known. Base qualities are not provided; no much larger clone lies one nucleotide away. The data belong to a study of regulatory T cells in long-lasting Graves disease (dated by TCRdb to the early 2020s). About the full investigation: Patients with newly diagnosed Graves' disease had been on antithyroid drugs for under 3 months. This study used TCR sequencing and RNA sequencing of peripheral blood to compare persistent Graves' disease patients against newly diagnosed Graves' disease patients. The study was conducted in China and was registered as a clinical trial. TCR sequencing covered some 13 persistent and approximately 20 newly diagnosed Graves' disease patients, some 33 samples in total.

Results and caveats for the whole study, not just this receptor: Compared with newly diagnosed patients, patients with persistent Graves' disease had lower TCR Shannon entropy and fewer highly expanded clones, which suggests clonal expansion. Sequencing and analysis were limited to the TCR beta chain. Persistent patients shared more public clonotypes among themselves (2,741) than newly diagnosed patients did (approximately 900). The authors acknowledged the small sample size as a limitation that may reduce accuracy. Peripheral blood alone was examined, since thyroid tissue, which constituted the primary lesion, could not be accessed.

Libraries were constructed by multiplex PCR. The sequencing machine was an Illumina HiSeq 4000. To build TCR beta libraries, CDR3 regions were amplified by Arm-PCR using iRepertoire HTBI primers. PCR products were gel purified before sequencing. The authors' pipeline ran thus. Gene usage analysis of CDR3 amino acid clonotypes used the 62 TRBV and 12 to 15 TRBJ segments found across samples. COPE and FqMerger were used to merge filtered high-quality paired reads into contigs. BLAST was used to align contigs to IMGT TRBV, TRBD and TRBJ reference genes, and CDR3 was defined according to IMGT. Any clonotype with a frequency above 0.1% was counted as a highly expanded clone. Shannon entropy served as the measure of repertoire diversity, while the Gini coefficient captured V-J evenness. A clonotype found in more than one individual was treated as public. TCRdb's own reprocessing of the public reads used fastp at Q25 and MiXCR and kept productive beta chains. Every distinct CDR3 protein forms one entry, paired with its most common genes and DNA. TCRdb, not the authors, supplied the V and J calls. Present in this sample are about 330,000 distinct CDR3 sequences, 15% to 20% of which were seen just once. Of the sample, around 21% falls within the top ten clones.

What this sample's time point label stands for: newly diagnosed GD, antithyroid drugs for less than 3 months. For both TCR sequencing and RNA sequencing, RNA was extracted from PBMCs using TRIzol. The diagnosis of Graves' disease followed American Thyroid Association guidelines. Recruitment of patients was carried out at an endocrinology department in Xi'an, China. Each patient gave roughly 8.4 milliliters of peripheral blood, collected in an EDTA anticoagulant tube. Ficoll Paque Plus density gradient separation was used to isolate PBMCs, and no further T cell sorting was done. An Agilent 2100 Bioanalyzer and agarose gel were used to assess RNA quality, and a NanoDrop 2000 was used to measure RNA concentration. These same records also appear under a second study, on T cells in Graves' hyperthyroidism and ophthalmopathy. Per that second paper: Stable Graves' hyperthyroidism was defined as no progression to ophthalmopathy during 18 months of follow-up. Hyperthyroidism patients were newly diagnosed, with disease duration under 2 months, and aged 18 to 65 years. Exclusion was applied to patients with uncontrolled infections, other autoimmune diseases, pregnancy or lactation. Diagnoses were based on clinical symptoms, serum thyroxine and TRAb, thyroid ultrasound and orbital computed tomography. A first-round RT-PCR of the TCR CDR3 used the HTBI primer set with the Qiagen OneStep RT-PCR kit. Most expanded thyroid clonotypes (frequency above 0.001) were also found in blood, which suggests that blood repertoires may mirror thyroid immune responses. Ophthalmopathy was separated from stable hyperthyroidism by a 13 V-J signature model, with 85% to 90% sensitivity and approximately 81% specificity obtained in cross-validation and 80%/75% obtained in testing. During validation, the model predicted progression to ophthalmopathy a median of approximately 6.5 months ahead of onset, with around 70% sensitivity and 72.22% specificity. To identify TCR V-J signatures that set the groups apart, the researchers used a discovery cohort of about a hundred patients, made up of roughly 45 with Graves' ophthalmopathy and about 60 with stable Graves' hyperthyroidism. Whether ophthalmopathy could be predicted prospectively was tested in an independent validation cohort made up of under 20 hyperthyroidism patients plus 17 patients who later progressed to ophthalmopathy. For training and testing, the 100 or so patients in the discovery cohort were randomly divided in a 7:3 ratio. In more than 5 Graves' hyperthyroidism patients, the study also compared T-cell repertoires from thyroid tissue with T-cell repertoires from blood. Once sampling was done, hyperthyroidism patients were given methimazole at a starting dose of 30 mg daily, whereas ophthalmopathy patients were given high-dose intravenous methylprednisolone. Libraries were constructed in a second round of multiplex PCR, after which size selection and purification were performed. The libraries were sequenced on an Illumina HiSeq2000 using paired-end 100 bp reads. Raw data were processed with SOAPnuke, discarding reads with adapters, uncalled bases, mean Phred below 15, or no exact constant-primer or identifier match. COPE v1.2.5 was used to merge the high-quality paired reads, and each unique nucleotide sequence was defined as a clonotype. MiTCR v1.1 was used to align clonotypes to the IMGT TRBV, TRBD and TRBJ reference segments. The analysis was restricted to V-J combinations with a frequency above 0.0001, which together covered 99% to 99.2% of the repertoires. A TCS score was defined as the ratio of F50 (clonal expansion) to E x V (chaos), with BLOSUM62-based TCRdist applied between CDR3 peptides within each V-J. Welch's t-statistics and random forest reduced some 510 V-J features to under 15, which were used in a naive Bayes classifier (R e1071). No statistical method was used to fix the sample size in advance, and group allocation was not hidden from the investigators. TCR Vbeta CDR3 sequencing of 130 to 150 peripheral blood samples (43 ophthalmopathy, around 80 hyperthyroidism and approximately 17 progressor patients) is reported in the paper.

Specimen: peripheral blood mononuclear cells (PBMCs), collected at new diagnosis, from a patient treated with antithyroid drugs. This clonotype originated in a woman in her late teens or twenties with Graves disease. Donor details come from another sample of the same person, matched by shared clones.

The nucleotides read TGTGCCAGCAGCCTAAGGACTAGCACAGATACGCAGTATTTT. Protein translation: CASSLRTSTDTQYF. The chain uses TRBV12-3 or TRBV12-4 and TRBJ2-3; TRBD2 is perhaps the D gene, given 5 matching bases. Including cysteine and phenylalanine, the CDR3 has 14 amino acids. The sequence is cut down to CDR3 DNA, 42 bases in frame from base 1. V drops 6 bases and J drops 0 bases, leaving 10 bases in between.